The T cell receptor (beta chain) under discussion was sequenced for a study of CD8 T cells in ankylosing spondylitis. Study results and limitations: Seemingly distinctive of ankylosing spondylitis blood was a TCR beta motif formed by eight highly homologous variants.

For TCR beta, libraries came from quantitative 5'-RACE with molecular barcodes. TCRdb re-derived calls from the 5' RACE reads in MiXCR, one entry per CDR3 protein. The sample has more than 600,000 distinct CDR3 sequences; under 20% are singletons. Between the trimmed V and J ends, which lost 0 bases and 0 bases, there was a span of 6 bases. CDR3 length: 15 amino acids. Germline CDR1 is KGHSY and CDR2 is FQNENV. This clonotype turned up a few times. Its antigen is undetermined. The TCR was taken from a male donor with ankylosing spondylitis. Input material: blood, either unsorted or a sorted T cell fraction (not recorded which). This sequence joins TRBV16 and TRBJ1-5; possible D gene TRBD1, 5 bases. The CDR3 nucleotides read TGTGCCAGCAGCCAATCGGGACCTAGCAATCAGCCCCAGCATTTT. Protein product: CASSQSGPSNQPQHF.